This T cell receptor beta chain comes out of a study of blood T cell repertoires in COVID-19. Background on the study: PBMCs, B-cell-depleted T cells, or T cells were the source of the cDNA or gDNA that made up the material.

In the original analysis: Estimation of nucleated cell counts relied on the amplification of reference gene primers. TCRdb's table, derived via immunoSEQ multiplex PCR, lists solely in-frame clones and lacks some. Clone size and the V and J calls come from that table; the DNA yielded D and trimming. The sample carries about 200,000 clones, under 90% recorded once. Everyone who took part was 18 to 89 years old, and they came from 24 US areas. J lost 1 base, V lost 4 bases, and 2 bases had no gene match. Germline V gene lookup returns CDR1 SGHKS and CDR2 YYEKEE (reference sequence). This CDR3 is built from 15 residues.

The receptor's source is a woman aged 50 to 60 who had been exposed to COVID-19. Sequencing was carried out using PBMCs or T cells enriched from blood (not recorded which). This chain connects TRBV5-5 to TRBJ2-6; 7 nucleotides line up with TRBD1. CDR3 sequence reads: CASSVQGSGANVLTF. In DNA form, the CDR3 reads TGTGCCAGCAGCGTACAGGGGTCTGGGGCCAACGTCCTGACTTTC.